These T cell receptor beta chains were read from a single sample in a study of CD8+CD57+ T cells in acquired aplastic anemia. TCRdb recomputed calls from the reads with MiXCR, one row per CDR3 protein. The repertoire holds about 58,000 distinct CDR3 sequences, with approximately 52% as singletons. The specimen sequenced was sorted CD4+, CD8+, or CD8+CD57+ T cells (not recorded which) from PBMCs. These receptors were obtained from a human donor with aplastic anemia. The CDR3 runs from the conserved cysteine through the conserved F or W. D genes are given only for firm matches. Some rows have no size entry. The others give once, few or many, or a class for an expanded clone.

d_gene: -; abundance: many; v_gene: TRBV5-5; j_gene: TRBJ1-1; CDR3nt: TGTGCCAGCACAGGGACTCTAGGGAGACTCAACACTGAAGCTTTCTTT; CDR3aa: CASTGTLGRLNTEAFF
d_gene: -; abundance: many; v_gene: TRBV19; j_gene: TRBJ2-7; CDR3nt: TGTGCCAGTTCAATGCACGGGGACGTAAGCTCCTACGAGCAGTACTTC; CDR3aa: CASSMHGDVSSYEQYF
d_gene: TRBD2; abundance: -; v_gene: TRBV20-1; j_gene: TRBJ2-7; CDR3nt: TGCAGTGCCTCGGGACTAGACGCTTACGAGCAGTACTTC; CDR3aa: CSASGLDAYEQYF
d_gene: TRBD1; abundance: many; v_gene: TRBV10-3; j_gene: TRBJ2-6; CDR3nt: TGTGCCGCCAGAGCGGACAGGGAATCCTCTGGGGCCAACGTCCTGACTTTC; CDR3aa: CAARADRESSGANVLTF
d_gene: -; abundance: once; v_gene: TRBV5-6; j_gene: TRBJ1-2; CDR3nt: TGTGCCAGCAGCTTGGACACGAACTATGGCTACACCTTC; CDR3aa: CASSLDTNYGYTF
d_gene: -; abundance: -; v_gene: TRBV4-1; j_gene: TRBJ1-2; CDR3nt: TGCGCCAGCAGCTACCGGGACGGGCAGGATGGCTACACCTTC; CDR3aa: CASSYRDGQDGYTF
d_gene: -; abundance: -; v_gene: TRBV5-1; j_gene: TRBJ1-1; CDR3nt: TGCGCCAGCAGCTTCCAGGACAGCACTGAAGCTTTCTTT; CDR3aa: CASSFQDSTEAFF
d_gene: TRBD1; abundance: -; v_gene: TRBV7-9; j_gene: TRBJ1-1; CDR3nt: TGTGCCAGCAGCCAGGGGGCGAGGCCTGAAGCTTTCTTT; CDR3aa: CASSQGARPEAFF
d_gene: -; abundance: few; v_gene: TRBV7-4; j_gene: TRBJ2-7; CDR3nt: TGTGCCAGCAGTCCTAAGTACGAGCAGTACTTC; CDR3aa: CASSPKYEQYF
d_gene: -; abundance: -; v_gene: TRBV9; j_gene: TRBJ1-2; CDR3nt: TGTGCCAGCAGCGCTCTTCTTAGGACGGATGCTAACTATGGCTACACCTTC; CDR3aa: CASSALLRTDANYGYTF
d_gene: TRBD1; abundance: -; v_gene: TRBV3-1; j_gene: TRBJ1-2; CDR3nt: TGTGCCAGCAGCCGACTTGGACAGGCGAACAGCTATGGCTACACCTTC; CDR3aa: CASSRLGQANSYGYTF
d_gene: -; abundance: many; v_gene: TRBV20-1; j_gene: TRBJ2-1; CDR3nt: TGCAGCGGGTGGCCACACGATGAGCAGTTCTTC; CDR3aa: CSGWPHDEQFF
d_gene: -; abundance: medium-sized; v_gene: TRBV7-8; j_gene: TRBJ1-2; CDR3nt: TGTGCCAGCAGTCCCAGGGAGCTTGACGGCTACACCTTC; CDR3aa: CASSPRELDGYTF
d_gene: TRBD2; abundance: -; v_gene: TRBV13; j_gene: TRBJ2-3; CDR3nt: TGTGCCAGCAGCTTAGGAGCGGGGGGTGATACAGATACGCAGTATTTT; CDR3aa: CASSLGAGGDTDTQYF
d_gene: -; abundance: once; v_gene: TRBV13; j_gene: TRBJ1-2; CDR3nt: TGTGCCAGCAGTGCTGGGGCCATCTATGGCTACACCTTC; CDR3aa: CASSAGAIYGYTF
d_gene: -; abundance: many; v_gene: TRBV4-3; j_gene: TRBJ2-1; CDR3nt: TGCGCCAGCAGCCAAGATAGGGGGGGCAGGGGCGGTGGTGAGCAGTTCTTC; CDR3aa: CASSQDRGGRGGGEQFF
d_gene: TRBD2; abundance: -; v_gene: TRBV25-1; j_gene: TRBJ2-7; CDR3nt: TGTGCCAGCAGTGAATGGGGAGGGAAGCACGAGCAGTACTTC; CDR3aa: CASSEWGGKHEQYF
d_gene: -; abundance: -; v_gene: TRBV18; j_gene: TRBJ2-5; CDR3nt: TGTGCCAGCTCACCACTTAACAGTCAAGAGACCCAGTACTTC; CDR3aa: CASSPLNSQETQYF
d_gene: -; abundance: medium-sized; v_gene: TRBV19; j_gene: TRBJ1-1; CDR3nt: TGTGCCAGTAGCGACAGAGGTGCTTTCTTT; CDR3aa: CASSDRGAFF
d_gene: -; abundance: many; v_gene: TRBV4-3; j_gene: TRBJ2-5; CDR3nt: TGCGCCAGCAGCCAAGAGGCCGTGGCAGACCGAGAGACCCAGTACTTC; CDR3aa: CASSQEAVADRETQYF
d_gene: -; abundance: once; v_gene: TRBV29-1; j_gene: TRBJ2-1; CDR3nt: TGCAGCGTTCGTAACAATGAGCAGTTCTTC; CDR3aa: CSVRNNEQFF
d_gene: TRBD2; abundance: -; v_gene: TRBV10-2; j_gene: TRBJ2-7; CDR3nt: TGCGCCAGCAGCCCGGGACTAGCCTACGAGCGGTACTTC; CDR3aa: CASSPGLAYERYF
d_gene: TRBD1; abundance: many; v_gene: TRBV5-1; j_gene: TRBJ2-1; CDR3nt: TGCGCCAGCACCCCCGGGACAGGGGGCTTGGATGAGCAGTTCTTC; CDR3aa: CASTPGTGGLDEQFF
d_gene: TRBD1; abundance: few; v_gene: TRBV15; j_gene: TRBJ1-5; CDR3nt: TGTGCCACCAGGGCCGGAGCAGGGGGTCAGCCCCAGCATTTT; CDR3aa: CATRAGAGGQPQHF
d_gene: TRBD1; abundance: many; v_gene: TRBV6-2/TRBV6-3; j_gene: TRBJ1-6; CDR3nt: TGTGCCAGCAGTCCGTCCGGGACAGGGGCGTCACCCCTCCACTTT; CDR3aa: CASSPSGTGASPLHF
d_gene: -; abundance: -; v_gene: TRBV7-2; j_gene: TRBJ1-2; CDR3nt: TGTGCCAGCAGCTTAGAGTCAGGGGACTATGGCTACACCTTC; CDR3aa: CASSLESGDYGYTF
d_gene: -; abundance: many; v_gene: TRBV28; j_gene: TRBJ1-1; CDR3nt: TGTGCCAGCAGTTTACGGGGTAAGGGGGAAGCTTTCTTT; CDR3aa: CASSLRGKGEAFF
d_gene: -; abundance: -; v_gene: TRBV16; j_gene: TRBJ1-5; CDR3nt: TGTGCCAGCAGCCAACCTCCCTCTGGGGATCAGCCCCAGCATTTT; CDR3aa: CASSQPPSGDQPQHF